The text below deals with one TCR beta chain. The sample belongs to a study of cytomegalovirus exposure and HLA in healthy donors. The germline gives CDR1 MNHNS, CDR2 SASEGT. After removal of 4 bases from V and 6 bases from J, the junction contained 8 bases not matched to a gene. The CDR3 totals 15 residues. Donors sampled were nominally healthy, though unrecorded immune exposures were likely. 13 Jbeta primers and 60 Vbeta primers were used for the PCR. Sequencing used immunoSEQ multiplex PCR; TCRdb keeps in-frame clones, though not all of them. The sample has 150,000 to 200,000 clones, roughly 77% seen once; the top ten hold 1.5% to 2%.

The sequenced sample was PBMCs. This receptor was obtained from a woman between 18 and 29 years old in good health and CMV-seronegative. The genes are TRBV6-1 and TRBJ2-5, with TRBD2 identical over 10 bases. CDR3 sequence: CASSGGLAYMKTQYF. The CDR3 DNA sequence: TGTGCCAGCAGTGGGGGACTAGCGTATATGAAGACCCAGTACTTC.